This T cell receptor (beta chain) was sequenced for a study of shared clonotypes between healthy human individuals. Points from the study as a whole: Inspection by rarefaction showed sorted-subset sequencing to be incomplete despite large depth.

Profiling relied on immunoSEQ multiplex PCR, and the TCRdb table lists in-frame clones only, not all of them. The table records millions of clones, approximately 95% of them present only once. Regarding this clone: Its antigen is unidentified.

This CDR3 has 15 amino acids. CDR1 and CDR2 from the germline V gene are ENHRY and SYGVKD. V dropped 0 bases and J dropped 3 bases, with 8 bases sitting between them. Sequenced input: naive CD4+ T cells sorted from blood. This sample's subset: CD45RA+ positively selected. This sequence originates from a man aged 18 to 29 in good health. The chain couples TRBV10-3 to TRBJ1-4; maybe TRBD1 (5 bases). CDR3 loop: CAISESMGANEKLFF. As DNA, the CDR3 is TGTGCCATCAGTGAGTCGATGGGGGCTAATGAAAAACTGTTTTTT.